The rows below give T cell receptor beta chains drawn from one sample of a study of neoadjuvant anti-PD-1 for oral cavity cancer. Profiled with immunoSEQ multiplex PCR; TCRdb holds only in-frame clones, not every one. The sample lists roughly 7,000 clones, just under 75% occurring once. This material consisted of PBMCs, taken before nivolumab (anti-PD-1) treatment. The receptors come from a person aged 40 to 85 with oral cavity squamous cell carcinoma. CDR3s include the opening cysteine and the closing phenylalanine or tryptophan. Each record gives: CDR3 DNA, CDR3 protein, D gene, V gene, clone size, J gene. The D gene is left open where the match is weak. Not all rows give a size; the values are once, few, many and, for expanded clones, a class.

TGTGCCAGCAGTTACCCCCGGGAAGGGGTCTATGGCTACACCTTC	CASSYPREGVYGYTF	-	TRBV6-6	-	TRBJ1-2
TGTGCCAGCTCACGCGGACAGGACCCCGTAAGACTGTTTTTT	CASSRGQDPVRLFF	TRBD1	TRBV7-2	few	TRBJ1-4
TGTGCCAGCAGTGAAGCGGCAGAGATTATTCCTAACTATGGCTACACCTTC	CASSEAAEIIPNYGYTF	-	TRBV6-1	-	TRBJ1-2
TGTGCCAGCAGCAGGGGGACAAATACCTACGAGCAGTACTTC	CASSRGTNTYEQYF	-	TRBV21-1	-	TRBJ2-7
TGTGCCAGCAGCTTTCGCCAGGGTGACAATCAGCCCCAGCATTTT	CASSFRQGDNQPQHF	-	TRBV7-2	-	TRBJ1-5
TGTGCCAGCAGCCAAGGGGTGTACAATGAGCAGTTCTTC	CASSQGVYNEQFF	-	TRBV4-2	few	TRBJ2-1
TGTGCCAGCAGGGTCGATCCAGGGGCCGACTCACCCCTCCACTTT	CASRVDPGADSPLHF	-	TRBV6-4	-	TRBJ1-6
TGTGCCAGCACCCAATCGGGGACAGGGGGTGACGGCTACACCTTC	CASTQSGTGGDGYTF	TRBD1	TRBV6-6	-	TRBJ1-2
TGTGCCAGCAGCAGCCGGGCCCCGCAAACTAATGAAAAACTGTTTTTT	CASSSRAPQTNEKLFF	-	TRBV5-5	-	TRBJ1-4
TGTGCCAGCAGCCTAATTGGGTCCTCCTACAATGAGCAGTTCTTC	CASSLIGSSYNEQFF	-	TRBV7-6	-	TRBJ2-1
TGTGCCAGTAGTCCCACCCGGGGCGGCGAGCAGTACTTC	CASSPTRGGEQYF	-	TRBV19	-	TRBJ2-7